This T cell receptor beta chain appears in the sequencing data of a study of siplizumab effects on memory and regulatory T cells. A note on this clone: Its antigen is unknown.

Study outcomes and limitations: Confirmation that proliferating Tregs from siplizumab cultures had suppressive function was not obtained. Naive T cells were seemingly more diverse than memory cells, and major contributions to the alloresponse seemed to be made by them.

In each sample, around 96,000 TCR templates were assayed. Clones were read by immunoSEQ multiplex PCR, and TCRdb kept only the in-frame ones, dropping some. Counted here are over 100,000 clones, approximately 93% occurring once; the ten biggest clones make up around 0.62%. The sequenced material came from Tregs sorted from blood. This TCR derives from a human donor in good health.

Here the CDR3 reads CASRGTGNQPQHF. CDR3 in DNA: TGTGCCAGCAGGGGGACTGGCAATCAGCCCCAGCATTTT. The chain is built from TRBV6-5 and TRBJ1-5; a possible D gene is TRBD1 (5 bases). Trimming cost V 6 bases and J 2 bases, with 8 bases left between them. The germline V gene encodes CDR1 MNHEY and CDR2 SVGAGI. This CDR3 has 13 residues.